This T cell receptor (beta chain) comes out of a study of T cells after posttransplantation cyclophosphamide. Clones were read by immunoSEQ multiplex PCR, and TCRdb kept only the in-frame ones, dropping some. The sample includes about 39,000 clones, none of them occurring once. Points from the study as a whole: Tissue-infiltrating T cells from skin or gut overlapped little with blood T cells. Later post-transplant blood repertoires were often dominated by donor CD8+ memory clones.

This related bone marrow graft donor gave peripheral blood on the day of marrow donation. This clone was observed many times. The antigen remains undetermined. The CDR3 spans 12 residues. V dropped 4 bases and J dropped 1 base, with 4 bases sitting between them. Germline V CDR1 and CDR2: MDHEN, SYDVKM. The sequenced sample consisted of PBMCs. The chain recombines TRBV28 with TRBJ1-1; D remains unclear. This clonotype was obtained from a woman in her fifties or sixties in good health and a related stem cell transplant donor. In DNA, the CDR3 is TGTGCCAGCAGTTGGGCGAACACTGAAGCTTTCTTT. Amino acids: CASSWANTEAFF. Full variable domain (rest looked up from reference TRBV28 and TRBJ1-1): DVKVTQSSRYLVKRTGEKVFLECVQDMDHENMFWYRQDPGLGLRLIYFSYDVKMKEKGDIPEGYSVSREKKERFSLILESASTNQTSMYLCASSWANTEAFFGQGTRLTVV.